This T cell receptor beta chain is from a study of blood T cell repertoires in COVID-19. For the study at large: Sources were T cells, B-cell-depleted T cells, or PBMCs; the material itself was cDNA or gDNA.

V lost 0 bases and J lost 11; bases outside the gene matches: 9. The CDR3 sequence is 15 residues long. Germline V CDR1 and CDR2: MNHEY, SVGAGI. This table comes from immunoSEQ multiplex PCR, and its TCRdb copy is limited to in-frame clones, with some not included. This sample has approximately 46,000 clones; around 85% occur once, and the top ten carry 10% to 15%. The receptor comes from a human donor in a cohort sampled during active COVID-19. The chain couples TRBV6-5 to TRBJ1-2, with TRBD1 identical over 10 bases. Sequences were obtained from peripheral blood. The chain's CDR3 is CASSYSRGSGQGYTF. The CDR3 coding sequence is TGTGCCAGCAGTTACTCTAGGGGGTCGGGACAGGGGTACACCTTC.